Detailed here is one T cell receptor beta chain. This clonotype was seen at least ten times. Its antigen remains unidentified. Base quality data are lacking; no much larger clone is found one base away. The reads were generated on an Illumina NovaSeq 6000. Synthesis of TCR cDNA relied on 5'RACE template switching, a step that introduced a universal primer site along with unique molecular identifiers. Priming of cDNA synthesis was performed from both the TCR alpha and TCR beta constant segments. Two PCR steps were used to amplify libraries, with sample barcodes and sequencing adapters being added in the second step. Sequencing of the libraries was done on either Illumina HiSeq 2500 (2x100 bp) or NovaSeq (2x150 bp). The source study handled its data this way. Demultiplexing of reads and collapsing into UMI consensus sequences were performed with MIGEC, and V(D)J alignment was carried out with MiXCR. Vaccine-responding clonotypes were identified with edgeR using replicate PBMC samples, with FDR below 0.01 and a log2 fold change above 5 up to day 15 being required. Each bulk clonotype was labeled CD4 or CD8 based on which sequenced repertoire, CD4 or CD8, contained the clonotype at higher abundance. The public reads were quality trimmed at Q25 with fastp and then assembled into clones with MiXCR by TCRdb, keeping productive beta chains. When rows share a CDR3 protein, they turn into one entry using the most common DNA and genes. TCRdb's processing, not the authors', yielded these V and J calls. The sample data list 250,000 to 300,000 distinct CDR3 sequences, and about 10% of these were observed just once. The top ten clonotypes cover 3% to 4% of the sample.

Per the publication, the treatment or condition label means: live attenuated yellow fever vaccine strain. PBMCs were isolated from peripheral blood using a standard Ficoll-Paque protocol. CD4 and CD8 T-cell fractions were isolated with Dynabeads CD4 and CD8 positive selection kits. TriZol was used to extract RNA from bulk PBMCs, CD4 and CD8 fractions, and dextramer-positive and dextramer-negative fractions. The data are from a study of T cells after yellow fever vaccination (dated by TCRdb to between 2018 and 2021). Describing the broader study: Libraries from fractions with low cell numbers were prepared with the SMART-Seq v4 Ultra Low Input RNA kit. To follow T-cell clones before and after both primary and booster YFV17D yellow fever vaccination, bulk TCR alpha and beta repertoires underwent longitudinal sequencing. Two healthy male donors, one aged 18 to 29 and one aged 30 to 39 years, were included in the cohort. Blood samples were taken at several timepoints before and after primary and secondary immunization, and bulk PBMC replicates and cell subsets were isolated. What the study reported, not specific to this receptor: Most clones expanded after primary vaccination (almost 97% of CD4 and 88% of CD8) were re-detected after the booster, suggesting that broad memory maintenance occurred. Computational filtering was required because FACS-sorted repertoires could contain abundant contaminating clonotypes from the bulk population. A small share of clonotypes was detected in both CD4 and CD8 compartments, with the overlap likely arising from convergent recombination. The secondary T-cell response was found to be weaker but faster than the primary response, with a peak reached on day 5 rather than on day 15. Because the study included only a couple of donors, the extent to which the findings can be generalized is limited.

The germline V gene (reference sequence) gives CDR1 as SGHKS and CDR2 as YYEKEE. V lost 4 bases and J lost 3 bases, and the count of bases not matched to a germline gene is 13. The cysteine opens and the phenylalanine closes a CDR3 of 17 amino acids. The only DNA kept is the CDR3, 51 bases in frame from the first base. This TCR was sampled from a man between 18 and 35 years old who received the YFV17D yellow fever vaccine. The sample consisted of CD4+ T cells sorted from PBMCs, taken 5 days after the yellow fever booster vaccination. The chain employs TRBV5-5 and TRBJ2-7; 10 junctional bases match TRBD1. Here is the DNA: TGTGCCAGCAGCCCCGAGAATCCCGGGACAGGGGTCTACGAGCAGTACTTC. Its coded protein is CASSPENPGTGVYEQYF.